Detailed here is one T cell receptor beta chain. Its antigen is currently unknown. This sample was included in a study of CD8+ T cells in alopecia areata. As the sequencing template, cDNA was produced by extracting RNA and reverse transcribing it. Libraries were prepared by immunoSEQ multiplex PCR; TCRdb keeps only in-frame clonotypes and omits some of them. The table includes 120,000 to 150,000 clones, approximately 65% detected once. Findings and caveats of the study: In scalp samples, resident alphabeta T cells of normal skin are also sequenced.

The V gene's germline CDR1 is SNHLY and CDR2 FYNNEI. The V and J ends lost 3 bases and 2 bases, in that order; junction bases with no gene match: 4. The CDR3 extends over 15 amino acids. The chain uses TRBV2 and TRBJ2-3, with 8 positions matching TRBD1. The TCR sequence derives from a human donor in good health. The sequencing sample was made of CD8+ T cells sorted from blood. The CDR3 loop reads CASSEGQAHTDTQYF. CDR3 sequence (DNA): TGTGCCAGCAGTGAGGGACAGGCACACACAGATACGCAGTATTTT.